The clone carrying this T cell receptor (beta chain) was seen once. Sequencing used immunoSEQ multiplex PCR; TCRdb keeps in-frame clones, though not all of them. The sample contains 200,000 to 250,000 clones, approximately 85% of which appear only once. CDR3 length: 13 residues. V was trimmed by 5 bases and J by 4 bases, leaving 11 bases between them. Germline assignment: CDR1 MNHEY and CDR2 SVGAGI. This entry comes from a study of blood T cell repertoires in COVID-19. Study-level information: Specimens from acute and convalescent COVID-19 originated in the United States, Italy and Spain. The cDNA or gDNA used as material had been derived from T cells, B-cell-depleted T cells, or PBMCs.

The gene calls are TRBV6-5 and TRBJ1-2; the D is unclear. The sequenced sample was peripheral blood. This TCR was recovered from a middle-aged man with acute or convalescent COVID-19. The CDR3 sequence is CASSRRGVYGYTF. DNA for the CDR3: TGTGCCAGCAGTCGACGGGGAGTCTATGGCTACACCTTC.